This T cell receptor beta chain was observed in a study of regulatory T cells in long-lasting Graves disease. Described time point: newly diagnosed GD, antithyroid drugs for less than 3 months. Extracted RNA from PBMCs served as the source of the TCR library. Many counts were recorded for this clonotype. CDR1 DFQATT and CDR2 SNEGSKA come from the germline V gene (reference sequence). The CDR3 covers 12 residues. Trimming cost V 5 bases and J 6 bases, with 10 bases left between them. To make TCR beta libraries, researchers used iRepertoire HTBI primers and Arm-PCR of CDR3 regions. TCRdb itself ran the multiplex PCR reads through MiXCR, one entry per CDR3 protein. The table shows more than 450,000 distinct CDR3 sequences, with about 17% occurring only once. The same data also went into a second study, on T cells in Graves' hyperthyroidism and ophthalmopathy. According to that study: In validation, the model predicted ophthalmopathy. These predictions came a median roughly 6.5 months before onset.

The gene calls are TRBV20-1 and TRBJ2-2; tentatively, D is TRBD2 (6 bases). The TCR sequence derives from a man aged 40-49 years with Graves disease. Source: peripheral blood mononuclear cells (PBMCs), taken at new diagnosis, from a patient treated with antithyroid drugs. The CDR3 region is CSAGWGAGELFF. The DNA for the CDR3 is TGCAGTGCTGGATGGGGGGCCGGGGAGCTGTTTTTT.